One and the same sample provided the 5 T cell receptor beta chains below, sequenced in a study of persistence of HIV-infected CD4 T cells. Antigen specificity for these receptors is unknown. The immunoSEQ assay was version 4, run in survey mode. Assay: immunoSEQ multiplex PCR; the TCRdb copy retains only in-frame clones and omits some. The table has about 64,000 clones, 70% to 75% seen once; the top ten hold about 1.8%. An overlapping HIV-1 Gag peptide pool stimulated these cells at approximately 0.91 ug/peptide/mL. Memory cells lacking CD40L and CD69 with high CD45RO were sorted. Here the sequenced sample was CD4+ T cells sorted from PBMCs after roughly 18-hour stimulation, taken from a patient who received antiretroviral therapy. These receptors were obtained from an adult man with HIV who was CMV-seropositive.

This clone was observed a single time. The CDR3 bases are TGTGCCAGTAGTATATTTCCGAGACTTAACACCGGGGAGCTGTTTTTT. This translates into CASSIFPRLNTGELFF. V gene TRBV19 combines with J gene TRBJ2-2; unclear D gene. V was shortened by 2 bases and J by 2 bases, with 12 bases between the two germline ends. The CDR3 extends over 16 amino acids. The germline V gene encodes CDR1 LNHDA and CDR2 SQIVND (reference sequence). The whole variable domain, filled in from reference TRBV19 and TRBJ2-2, reads DGGITQSPKYLFRKEGQNVTLSCEQNLNHDAMYWYRQDPGQGLRLIYYSQIVNDFQKGDIAEGYSVSREKKESFPLTVTSAQKNPTAFYLCASSIFPRLNTGELFFGEGSRLTVL.

V usage is TRBV28 and J usage is TRBJ1-4; D uncertain. Germline CDR1 and CDR2: MDHEN and SYDVKM. The CDR3 consists of 15 residues. V lost 6 bases and J lost 7, with 18 bases in between. Here the CDR3 DNA reads TGTGCCAGCAGCTCTGCGGAAAGACGGCCTGAAAAACTGTTTTTT. Protein product: CASSSAERRPEKLFF.

V gene TRBV18 combines with J gene TRBJ1-1, with TRBD1 matching over 10 bases. Trimming removed 0 bases from V and 1 base from J; junction bases left unmatched: 8. This CDR3 has 18 amino acids. Looked up from germline, CDR1 is KGHSH and CDR2 is LQKENI. As DNA, the CDR3 is TGTGCCAGCTCACCACCGATCGGACAGGGGGGAAGGAACACTGAAGCTTTCTTT. Encoded protein: CASSPPIGQGGRNTEAFF.

This chain connects TRBV27 to TRBJ1-5; no firm D call. Trimming took off 2 bases at V and 4 bases at J, with 6 bases between the two ends. The CDR3 is 13 amino acids. CDR1 and CDR2 (germline): MNHEY, SMNVEV (reference sequence). CDR3 sequence (DNA): TGTGCCAGCAGTTTAGCCAGAAATCAGCCCCAGCATTTT. It encodes CASSLARNQPQHF.

This clone was counted a few times. This chain joins TRBV28 and TRBJ1-1; D might be TRBD1 (6 bases). CDR3 length equals 15 residues. Germline-derived CDR1 and CDR2 are MDHEN and SYDVKM. Between the trimmed V and J ends, which lost 7 bases and 4 bases, there was a span of 19 bases. CDR3 residues: CASTPEGGGATEAFF. In DNA, the CDR3 is TGTGCCAGCACCCCCGAGGGGGGAGGCGCCACTGAAGCTTTCTTT.